This record looks at one TCR beta chain sequence and its context. Half of the eight donors gave roughly 0.45-1 mL blood during surgery. Clones were sequenced by immunoSEQ multiplex PCR, and TCRdb holds only the in-frame ones, with some missing. The sample includes around 44,000 clones, 94% of them seen just once. The sample comes from a study of human thymus T cells. Germline-derived CDR1 and CDR2 are SGHRS and YFSETQ. V shed 0 bases, J shed 5 bases, and the junction held 8 bases outside the gene matches. The CDR3 length is 15 residues. The TCR was taken from a boy younger than two with a congenital heart defect but otherwise immunologically healthy. The V gene is TRBV5-1, the J gene TRBJ2-7; TRBD1 matches 7 bases. Material for sequencing was blood. CDR3 nucleotide sequence: TGCGCCAGCAGCTTGGGAGAGCACAGGGGAGACGAGCAGTACTTC. The encoded protein is CASSLGEHRGDEQYF.